One sample yielded the 5 T cell receptor beta chains listed below, sequenced in a study of T cells in Graves' hyperthyroidism and ophthalmopathy. Researchers took RNA transcripts and amplified the TCR beta CDR3 regions from them. First-round RT-PCR targeting the TCR CDR3 was performed with the HTBI primer set. TCRdb re-called the multiplex PCR reads with MiXCR, one entry per CDR3 protein. Of around 480,000 distinct CDR3 sequences in the sample, 14% are singletons; the top ten hold about 17%. Sequenced material: blood. The receptors were gathered from a woman aged 18-29 years with Graves' hyperthyroidism.

At least ten counts were recorded for this clonotype. This chain connects TRBV10-3 to TRBJ2-1, with D perhaps TRBD1 (6 bases). This CDR3 has 13 residues. CDR1 and CDR2 from the germline V gene are ENHRY and SYGVKD. Trimming cost V 10 bases and J 7 bases, with 17 bases left between them. In DNA form, the CDR3 reads TGTGCCACCCACGTCCGACAGGATAATGAGCAGTTCTTC. This sequence encodes CATHVRQDNEQFF.

A few counts support this clonotype. This chain links TRBV3-1 with TRBJ1-1, with D uncertain. CDR1 LGHDT and CDR2 YNNKEL come from the germline V gene (reference sequence). The CDR3 sequence is 21 residues long. V lost 0 bases and J 9 bases, leaving 35 bases between the germline ends. The CDR3 DNA reads as TGTGCCAGCAGCCAAGATCCGCAAAACTTTGGCCCCCCTCGAGGTGGATTGAAAGCTTTCTTT. It is translated as CASSQDPQNFGPPRGGLKAFF. Full variable domain (missing parts from reference TRBV3-1 and TRBJ1-1): DTAVSQTPKYLVTQMGNDKSIKCEQNLGHDTMYWYKQDSKKFLKIMFSYNNKELIINETVPNRFSPKSPDKAHLNLHINSLELGDSAVYFCASSQDPQNFGPPRGGLKAFFGQGTRLTVV.

In its sample, this clonotype was seen many times. The chain uses TRBV11-3 and TRBJ2-3; the D is unclear. Germline V gene sequence: CDR1 SGHNT, CDR2 YENEEA. This CDR3 has 12 amino acids. Trimming shortened V by 2 bases and J by 5 bases, and 5 bases separated the two germline ends. The CDR3 protein is CASSLLEDTQYF. The CDR3 DNA follows: TGTGCCAGCAGCTTACTAGAAGATACGCAGTATTTT.

This clonotype turned up a few times. The rearrangement uses TRBV12-3 or TRBV12-4 and TRBJ2-7; 7 positions agree with TRBD1. The CDR3 is made up of 15 amino acids. V dropped 5 bases and J dropped 3; count of bases not matched to a gene: 10. CDR3 sequence (DNA): TGTGCCAGCAGTGAGTCGGGACAGAAAAACTACGAGCAGTACTTC. Its protein product is CASSESGQKNYEQYF.

This chain links TRBV5-1 with TRBJ2-1, with 10 bases matching TRBD2. Trimming took 0 bases from V and 8 from J; bases not matched to a gene: 8. CDR3 length equals 16 residues. Germline CDR1 is SGHRS and CDR2 is YFSETQ. The CDR3 reads CASSLATSGIFYEQFF. Here the CDR3 DNA reads TGCGCCAGCAGCTTGGCCACTAGCGGGATATTCTATGAGCAGTTCTTC.